Following are 5 T cell receptor beta chains from one sample sequenced in a study of cytomegalovirus exposure and HLA in healthy donors. Researchers ran the PCR with 60 Vbeta and 13 Jbeta primers. Only in-frame clones appear in the TCRdb table, and some are missing; sequencing was by immunoSEQ multiplex PCR. The sample contains over 150,000 clones, approximately 80% of which appear only once. The specimen was PBMCs. All receptors derive from a girl aged 2-10 years in good health and CMV-seropositive.

This clone was seen just once. This chain uses TRBV6-4 with TRBJ2-3; TRBD1 is a possible D gene (5 bases). V was shortened by 5 bases and J by 3 bases, with 12 bases between the two germline ends. This CDR3 has 14 amino acids. Germline-derived CDR1 and CDR2 are MRHNA and SNTAGT. CDR3 in DNA: TGTGCCAGCAGTATGGGGCCAACAACAGATACGCAGTATTTT. Residues: CASSMGPTTDTQYF.

This clone was observed a few times. The chain couples TRBV4-2 to TRBJ2-7; D is unresolved. V was pared by 0 bases and J by 1 base, with 7 bases between. This CDR3 is built from 14 residues. Germline lookup yields CDR1 LGHNA and CDR2 YNFKEQ. The CDR3 spells CASSQDAVSYEQYF. In DNA form, the CDR3 reads TGTGCCAGCAGCCAAGATGCAGTATCCTACGAGCAGTACTTC.

This sequence joins TRBV7-3 and TRBJ2-3; D unclear. CDR1 and CDR2 from the germline V gene are SGHTA and FQGTGA. V was shortened by 0 bases and J by 2 bases, with 3 bases between the two germline ends. The CDR3 length is 13 residues. CDR3 region: CASSLTNTDTQYF. As DNA, the CDR3 is TGTGCCAGCAGCTTAACCAACACAGATACGCAGTATTTT.

This chain uses TRBV28 with TRBJ2-7; 8 positions agree with TRBD2. Trimming at V came to 6 bases and at J to 1 base, leaving 8 bases not matched to a gene. The CDR3 runs 15 residues. The germline gives CDR1 MDHEN, CDR2 SYDVKM. The CDR3 region has the DNA TGTGCCAGCAGCTCCCAGGGACTAGGTTCCTACGAGCAGTACTTC. It specifies CASSSQGLGSYEQYF.

The rearrangement uses TRBV6-6 and TRBJ2-7; 9 nucleotides match TRBD1. The CDR3 covers 16 residues. The germline gives CDR1 MNHNY, CDR2 SVGAGI (reference sequence). Trimming removed 6 bases from V and 2 bases from J; junction bases left unmatched: 11. CDR3 loop: CASRSNRGQLPYEQYF. The CDR3 bases are TGTGCCAGCAGGTCGAACAGGGGGCAGCTGCCCTACGAGCAGTACTTC.